The present entry profiles one T cell receptor (beta chain) with its context. As yet, its antigen is unknown. The table came from immunoSEQ multiplex PCR; TCRdb's copy has only in-frame clones and leaves some out. The sample holds approximately 70,000 clones, 90% seen once. This specimen comes from a study of cytotoxic CD8 clonotypes in ibrutinib-treated CLL. General study findings and limits: The public clonotypes identified were infrequent and showed contraction or stability on treatment.

The CDR3 is made up of 15 amino acids. The ends were cut back, 1 base at V and 5 bases at J, with 12 bases in the middle. CDR1 KGHSH and CDR2 LQKENI come from the germline V gene. V is TRBV18 and J is TRBJ1-5; D uncertain. This receptor was obtained from a human donor with chronic lymphocytic leukemia. The sample here was PBMCs, taken after 12 months of ibrutinib treatment. CDR3 DNA sequence: TGTGCCAGCTCACCACGGGGAACAATCCATCAGCCCCAGCATTTT. It yields the protein CASSPRGTIHQPQHF.